The rows below give T cell receptor beta chains drawn from one sample of a study of regulatory T cells in long-lasting Graves disease. MiXCR was run by TCRdb on the multiplex PCR reads, yielding one entry per CDR3 protein. The data show almost 350,000 distinct CDR3 sequences, about 20% seen once. Sequences were derived from peripheral blood mononuclear cells (PBMCs), sampled when the disease was refractory, from a patient treated with antithyroid drugs. These receptor sequences come from a female donor with Graves disease. Both conserved end residues are part of each CDR3. A D gene is named only where the DNA matches it firmly. Expanded clones are given a class, and other clones once, few, many or no size at all.

v_gene,j_gene,abundance,d_gene,CDR3nt,CDR3aa
TRBV4-1,TRBJ2-7,-,TRBD2,TGCGCCAGCAGCCCCGTCCAGGGCGGGAGCTACGAGCAGTACTTC,CASSPVQGGSYEQYF
TRBV28,TRBJ1-5,many,-,TGTGCCAGCAGTCAGACGGGCTGGGGCAATCAGCCCCAGCATTTT,CASSQTGWGNQPQHF
TRBV7-8,TRBJ1-5,many,-,TGTGCCAGCAGCTTTCAACGAAGGGGGGGGGATAGCAATCAGCCCCAGCATTTT,CASSFQRRGGDSNQPQHF
TRBV7-8,TRBJ2-7,many,-,TGTGCCAGCAGCTTAGGTGGTGGTCAGGGCGCCTACGAGCAGTACTTC,CASSLGGGQGAYEQYF
TRBV2,TRBJ1-5,many,-,TGTGCCAGCAGTGAAGCGGGGGAGCCCCAGCATTTT,CASSEAGEPQHF
TRBV11-2,TRBJ1-6,few,-,TGTGCCAGCATTCAAACAGGAGCCAATTCACCCCTCCACTTT,CASIQTGANSPLHF
TRBV20-1,TRBJ1-3,few,-,TGCAGTGCTAGTCAACGGGACACGGAGAGCTCTGGAAACACCATATATTTT,CSASQRDTESSGNTIYF
TRBV18,TRBJ2-5,few,TRBD2,TGTGCCAGCTCACCAAGGAGTAGCGGGAGTATCTTAGAGACCCAGTACTTC,CASSPRSSGSILETQYF
TRBV15,TRBJ1-2,many,-,TGTGCCACCAGCGGTCGACACGGAACCCTCTATGGCTACACCTTC,CATSGRHGTLYGYTF
TRBV7-9,TRBJ1-3,few,-,TGTGCCAGCAGCTTAGCGGACGGGAGCTCTGGAAACACCATATATTTT,CASSLADGSSGNTIYF
TRBV12-3/TRBV12-4,TRBJ2-7,many,TRBD1,TGTGCCAGCAGAAAACAGGGGTACAATGAGCAGTACTTC,CASRKQGYNEQYF
TRBV10-3,TRBJ2-5,many,-,TGTGCCATCAGCCCAGACGGGGGCAGCGTAAGGGAGACCCAGTACTTC,CAISPDGGSVRETQYF
TRBV7-3,TRBJ1-1,many,-,TGTGCCAGCAGCTTGAAGACAGGCCTCACTGAAGCTTTCTTT,CASSLKTGLTEAFF
TRBV24-1,TRBJ2-5,many,TRBD2,TGTGCCACCAGTGACCATACAGCGGGAGGAGAGACCCAGTACTTC,CATSDHTAGGETQYF
TRBV6-2/TRBV6-3,TRBJ2-4,-,-,TGTGCCAGCAGGGTTCGTCTCGTTAACATTCAGTACTTC,CASRVRLVNIQYF
TRBV7-2,TRBJ2-5,many,-,TGTGCCAGCAGCCTATCGGGGTGGGGCGAGACCCAGTACTTC,CASSLSGWGETQYF
TRBV6-2/TRBV6-3,TRBJ2-2,few,TRBD2,TGTGCCAGCAGTTATCGGCAGCGGGGGGGCACCGGGGAGCTGTTTTTT,CASSYRQRGGTGELFF
TRBV25-1,TRBJ1-5,-,-,TGTGCCAGCAGTGCGGGGGTAGGAAGTCAGCCCCAGCATTTT,CASSAGVGSQPQHF
TRBV20-1,TRBJ1-5,-,TRBD1,TGCAGTGCTAGAGCAGCAGGGGGCTCTCAGCCCCAGCATTTT,CSARAAGGSQPQHF
TRBV9,TRBJ2-7,-,TRBD2,TGTGCCAGCAGCGTAGATCGACTAGCGGGAGTCTGGGAGCAGTACTTC,CASSVDRLAGVWEQYF
TRBV7-9,TRBJ1-3,few,-,TGTGCCAGCAGCTTAGCGATGTGGGTAATGGAGGGAAACACCATATACTTT,CASSLAMWVMEGNTIYF
TRBV5-1,TRBJ2-3,-,-,TGCGCCAGCAGCGCTAACAGGGTTCAAGATACGCAGTATTTT,CASSANRVQDTQYF
TRBV28,TRBJ1-2,many,-,TGTGCCAGCAGTTCAGCTCCCGGGGGATATGGCTACACCTTC,CASSSAPGGYGYTF
TRBV6-2/TRBV6-3,TRBJ1-1,few,-,TGTGCCAGCAGTTACGCCCGATACACTGAAGCTTTCTTT,CASSYARYTEAFF
TRBV5-5,TRBJ1-5,many,TRBD1,TGTGCCAGCAGCCTAGGACAGGATTACAATCAGCCCCAGCATTTT,CASSLGQDYNQPQHF
TRBV7-9,TRBJ2-5,few,TRBD2,TGTGCCAGCAGCCAGAGGGCTAGCGGGATGCTATACCAAGAGACCCAGTACTTC,CASSQRASGMLYQETQYF
TRBV5-6,TRBJ1-2,-,TRBD1,TGTGCCAGCAGCTTTGGAACAGGGGCCTATGGCTACACCTTC,CASSFGTGAYGYTF
TRBV30,TRBJ1-2,many,-,TGTGCCTGGAGGACCTATGGCTACACCTTC,CAWRTYGYTF
TRBV6-1,TRBJ2-7,few,-,TGTGCCAGCAGTGTTGTAACAACGGGGGAGCAGTACTTC,CASSVVTTGEQYF